The T cell receptor beta chain under discussion was sequenced for a study of OX40 agonist ivuxolimab in advanced cancers. Study details: In three patients, partial responses were observed, one with hepatocellular carcinoma and two with cutaneous melanoma. Findings and caveats of the study: Among some nonresponders, normalized T-cell clonal expansion was also low.

On this clone itself: Its antigen is as yet unknown.

TCRdb's table, derived via immunoSEQ multiplex PCR, lists solely in-frame clones and lacks some. The repertoire has fewer than 20,000 clones, around four fifths of them found once; the top ten carry around 11%. The germline V gene encodes CDR1 SEHNR and CDR2 FQNEAQ (reference sequence). V lost 1 base and J lost 8; bases outside the gene matches: 0. The CDR3 extends over 12 amino acids. The sequencing used CD4+ or CD8+ T cells sorted from blood, collected in a trial of the OX40 agonist ivuxolimab. The genes are TRBV7-9 and TRBJ1-2, with 8 bases matching TRBD1. The sequence was obtained from an adult with an advanced solid tumor such as melanoma, head and neck, liver or kidney cancer. For the CDR3, the DNA is TGTGCCAGCAGCTTAGGGACAGGGGGCTACACCTTC. As protein: CASSLGTGGYTF.